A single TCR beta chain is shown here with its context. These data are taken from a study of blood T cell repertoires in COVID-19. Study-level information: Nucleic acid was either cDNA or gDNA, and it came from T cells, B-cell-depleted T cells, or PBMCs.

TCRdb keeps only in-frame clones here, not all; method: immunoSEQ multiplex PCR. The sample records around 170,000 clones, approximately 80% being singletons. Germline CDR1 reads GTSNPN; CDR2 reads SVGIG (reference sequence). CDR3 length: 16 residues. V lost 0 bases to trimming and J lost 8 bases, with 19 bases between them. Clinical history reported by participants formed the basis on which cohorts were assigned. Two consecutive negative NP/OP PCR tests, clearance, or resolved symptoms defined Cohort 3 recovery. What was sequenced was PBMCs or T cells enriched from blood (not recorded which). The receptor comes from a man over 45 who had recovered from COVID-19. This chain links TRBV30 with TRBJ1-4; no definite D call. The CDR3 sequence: CAWSVSGLSIWEKLFF. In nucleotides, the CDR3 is TGTGCCTGGAGTGTATCTGGGCTGTCTATTTGGGAAAAACTGTTTTTT.